One sample yielded the 9 T cell receptor beta chains listed below, sequenced in a study of early T cells in non-severe SARS-CoV-2 infection. One entry per CDR3 protein results from TCRdb running MiXCR on the 5' RACE reads. The data show around 44,000 distinct CDR3 sequences, 6% to 7% seen once. This sample comprised whole blood, obtained at baseline. The origin of the receptors is an adult who was a healthcare worker with PCR-confirmed SARS-CoV-2 infection or an uninfected control (not recorded which).

The rearrangement joins TRBV30 to TRBJ2-2; TRBD1 or TRBD2 may be the D gene (5 bases each). Trimming left V 6 bases short and J 7 bases short, with 15 bases between. The CDR3 is made up of 13 amino acids. The germline CDR1 and CDR2 sequences are GTSNPN and SVGIG (reference sequence). Written as DNA, the CDR3 is TGTGCCTGCACCGGGACCGCGTTCGGGGAGCTGTTTTTT. This gives the protein CACTGTAFGELFF. Drawing the rest from reference TRBV30 and TRBJ2-2, the complete variable domain is SQTIHQWPATLVQPVGSPLSLECTVEGTSNPNLYWYRQAAGRGLQLLFYSVGIGQISSEVPQNLSASRPQDRQFILSSKKLLLSDSGFYLCACTGTAFGELFFGEGSRLTVL.

In this sample, this clonotype turned up a few times. The rearrangement joins TRBV2 to TRBJ2-1; 7 bases align to TRBD1. The V gene end was trimmed by 5 bases and the J gene end by 7 bases; junction bases not matched to a gene: 17. Per the germline V gene, CDR1 is SNHLY and CDR2 is FYNNEI. CDR3 size: 17 residues. The CDR3: CASSSGDRAYKGNEQFF. CDR3 sequence (DNA): TGTGCCAGCAGTTCCGGGGACAGAGCGTACAAGGGGAATGAGCAGTTCTTC.

This clonotype showed up many times. V is TRBV5-1 and J is TRBJ2-5; the match to TRBD2 covers 11 bases. The CDR3 spans 16 residues. V trimming: 1 base; J trimming: 6 bases; junction bases outside the gene matches: 8. CDR1 is SGHRS, CDR2 YFSETQ, per germline. CDR3 amino acids: CASSLLPSGGIKTQYF. The DNA for the CDR3 is TGCGCCAGCAGCTTGCTGCCTAGCGGGGGGATCAAGACCCAGTACTTC. Together with reference TRBV5-1 and TRBJ2-5, the CDR3 gives the full variable domain: KAGVTQTPRYLIKTRGQQVTLSCSPISGHRSVSWYQQTPGQGLQFLFEYFSETQRNKGNFPGRFSGRQFSNSRSEMNVSTLELGDSALYLCASSLLPSGGIKTQYFGPGTRLLVL.

The chain uses TRBV7-9 and TRBJ1-4, with D hard to call. Germline V gives CDR1 SEHNR, CDR2 FQNEAQ (reference sequence). The CDR3 consists of 12 residues. Trimming took off 3 bases at V and 8 bases at J, with 7 bases between the two ends. The CDR3 sequence: CASSLDGEKLFF. Written as DNA, the CDR3 is TGTGCCAGCAGCTTGGATGGGGAAAAACTGTTTTTT.

The CDR3 loop reads CASTDGQGQETQYF. CDR3 DNA: TGTGCCAGCACCGATGGACAGGGGCAAGAGACCCAGTACTTC. V and J are TRBV11-2 and TRBJ2-5, with 9 bases lining up with TRBD1. The CDR3 consists of 14 residues. V lost 7 bases and J lost 2; bases outside the gene matches: 5. Germline V gene data show CDR1 as SGHAT and CDR2 as FQNNGV.

This rearrangement joins TRBV18 to TRBJ2-1; 10 bases line up with TRBD2. The germline V gene encodes CDR1 KGHSH and CDR2 LQKENI. CDR3 length: 16 residues. J lost 4 bases, V lost 3 bases, and 6 bases had no gene match. CDR3 region: CASSPRGTSEYNEQFF. DNA for the CDR3: TGTGCCAGCTCACCCCGGGGGACTAGCGAATACAATGAGCAGTTCTTC.

The sample holds many counts of this clonotype. The chain links TRBV2 to TRBJ2-2; D might be TRBD1 (5 bases). The CDR3 runs 14 residues. Between the trimmed V and J ends, which lost 3 bases and 1 base, there was a span of 6 bases. CDR1 is SNHLY, CDR2 FYNNEI, per germline. The DNA of the CDR3 is TGTGCCAGCAGTGACAGGGTGAACACCGGGGAGCTGTTTTTT. Its translation: CASSDRVNTGELFF.

Many counts were recorded for this clonotype. The V call is TRBV12-3 or TRBV12-4, the J call TRBJ2-3; 9 nucleotides align to TRBD2. The V and J ends lost 4 bases and 6 bases, in that order; junction bases with no gene match: 14. This CDR3 has 17 residues. The CDR3 sequence is CASSSQRGGRAWDTQYF. The CDR3 nucleotides read TGTGCCAGCAGTTCCCAACGGGGCGGGAGGGCATGGGATACGCAGTATTTT.

The chain recombines TRBV7-2 with TRBJ2-7, with D maybe TRBD2 (5 bases). The V end lost 5 bases, the J end lost 4 bases, and 15 bases lay between the germline ends. This CDR3 has 14 amino acids. Germline V gives CDR1 SGHTA, CDR2 FQGNSA. This CDR3 reads CASSTTGRGYEQYF. Here the CDR3 DNA reads TGTGCCAGCAGCACAACGGGGAGAGGGTACGAGCAGTACTTC.